Each of the 21 T cell receptor beta chains below was sequenced from the same sample in a study of T cell changes during pregnancy in multiple sclerosis. Using immunoSEQ multiplex PCR, the repertoire was profiled, and TCRdb retains in-frame clones only, with some absent. Among more than 55,000 clones listed, approximately 90% were seen once. Specimen: peripheral blood, collected after pregnancy. The receptors shown here come from a female donor in good health, enrolled as a control in a pregnancy study.

This clone was found once. The chain carries TRBV6-6 and TRBJ1-2, with TRBD1 identical over 7 bases. The CDR3 consists of 14 residues. J lost 3 bases, V lost 5 bases, and 6 bases had no gene match. Germline V CDR1 and CDR2: MNHNY, SVGAGI (reference sequence). CDR3 bases: TGTGCCAGCAGTCAGGGGGGCCTATACTATGGCTACACCTTC. Amino acids: CASSQGGLYYGYTF.

V is TRBV14 and J is TRBJ1-1; D gene uncertain. The germline CDR1 and CDR2 sequences are SGHDN and FVKESK. Trimming pared 0 bases from V and 1 base from J, leaving 3 bases between. The CDR3 has 13 residues. The CDR3, as DNA: TGTGCCAGCAGCCAAGATCAGAACACTGAAGCTTTCTTT. It is translated as CASSQDQNTEAFF. The full variable domain, completed using reference TRBV14 and TRBJ1-1, is EAGVTQFPSHSVIEKGQTVTLRCDPISGHDNLYWYRRVMGKEIKFLLHFVKESKQDESGMPNNRFLAERTGGTYSTLKVQPAELEDSGVYFCASSQDQNTEAFFGQGTRLTVV.

V usage is TRBV27 and J usage is TRBJ2-3, with 10 nucleotides matching TRBD2. The CDR3 is 16 amino acids. In germline, CDR1 is MNHEY, CDR2 SMNVEV (reference sequence). V lost 5 bases to trimming and J lost 7 bases; unmatched junction nucleotides: 12. The CDR3 DNA reads as TGTGCCAGCAGTCTAAAGCGGGAGGGCCTGAGACATACGCAGTATTTT. Residues: CASSLKREGLRHTQYF.

The chain couples TRBV6-1 to TRBJ1-5, with 8 nucleotides matching TRBD1. The CDR3 extends over 14 amino acids. Germline CDR1 MNHNS, CDR2 SASEGT. V lost 4 bases to trimming and J lost 12 bases; unmatched junction nucleotides: 11. The CDR3 coding sequence is TGTGCCAGCAGTGGGAGGACAGGGCCCCTGAGCCAGCATTTT. Translated, it gives CASSGRTGPLSQHF.

This chain connects TRBV25-1 to TRBJ2-3; maybe TRBD1 (6 bases). CDR1 and CDR2 from the germline V gene are MGHDK and SYGVNS. The length of the CDR3 is 15 residues. Trimming took 3 bases from V and 2 from J, leaving 12 bases between them. This CDR3 reads CASSDSRGLTDTQYF. The DNA of the CDR3 is TGTGCCAGCAGTGATTCCAGGGGCCTCACAGATACGCAGTATTTT.

The chain has TRBV11-2 and TRBJ1-5; D perhaps matches TRBD1 (6 bases). The germline gives CDR1 SGHAT, CDR2 FQNNGV. This CDR3 has 15 residues. The V end was cut by 1 base, the J end by 2 bases, with 9 bases between. Here the CDR3 DNA reads TGTGCCAGCAGCTTAGCGCCAGGGGGCAATCAGCCCCAGCATTTT. Its translation: CASSLAPGGNQPQHF.

This rearrangement joins TRBV7-2 to TRBJ1-1; perhaps TRBD1 as D (6 bases). The CDR3 runs to 14 residues. Deletions cut 5 bases from V and 1 base from J, with 11 bases between. Germline V gene lookup returns CDR1 SGHTA and CDR2 FQGNSA. CDR3 loop: CASSPTGQNTEAFF. DNA for the CDR3: TGTGCCAGCAGCCCAACAGGGCAGAACACTGAAGCTTTCTTT.

CDR3 amino acids: CASSLEALAPSYEQYF. The CDR3 DNA follows: TGTGCCAGCAGCTTAGAGGCCCTAGCCCCCTCCTACGAGCAGTACTTC. V gene TRBV13 combines with J gene TRBJ2-7, with a tentative D call TRBD2 (5 bases). This CDR3 has 16 residues. CDR1 is PRHDT, CDR2 FYEKMQ, per germline (reference sequence). Trimming stripped 1 base from V and 0 bases from J, with 13 bases between.

This rearrangement joins TRBV5-4 to TRBJ1-2; TRBD1 is a possible D gene (6 bases). Trimming removed 5 bases at V and 0 bases at J, with 14 bases between. Germline V CDR1 and CDR2: SGHNT, YYREEE (reference sequence). The length of the CDR3 is 15 residues. DNA for the CDR3: TGTGCCAGCAGTAGAGGGGGATCAGCTAACTATGGCTACACCTTC. Residues: CASSRGGSANYGYTF. The entire variable domain, with the rest obtained from reference TRBV5-4 and TRBJ1-2, is as follows: ETGVTQSPTHLIKTRGQQVTLRCSSQSGHNTVSWYQQALGQGPQFIFQYYREEENGRGNFPPRFSGLQFPNYSSELNVNALELDDSALYLCASSRGGSANYGYTFGSGTRLTVV.

The chain recombines TRBV15 with TRBJ2-6; D gene ambiguous. V lost 0 bases, J lost 4 bases, and 7 bases lay in between. The CDR3 consists of 15 residues. Germline CDR1 is LNHNV and CDR2 is YYDKDF (reference sequence). The CDR3 region has the DNA TGTGCCACCAGCAGAGATAGAGCAGGGGCCAACGTCCTGACTTTC. It encodes CATSRDRAGANVLTF.

This clone was detected once. The chain joins TRBV6-5 to TRBJ2-5; D is perhaps TRBD2 (6 bases). This CDR3 is built from 16 residues. Germline CDR1 reads MNHEY; CDR2 reads SVGAGI. Trimming removed 0 bases at V and 2 bases at J, with 13 bases between. The DNA for the CDR3 is TGTGCCAGCAGTTACTCGGGCGGGGACTTACAAGAGACCCAGTACTTC. It yields the protein CASSYSGGDLQETQYF.

This clone appeared a few times. V usage is TRBV6-5 and J usage is TRBJ1-5; no clear D. The CDR3 extends over 13 amino acids. V gave up 5 bases and J gave up 9 bases, with 14 bases separating them. Germline values: CDR1 MNHEY, CDR2 SVGAGI. CDR3 DNA: TGTGCCAGCAGTCGGACTTTACAAGGGCCCCAGCATTTT. Translated: CASSRTLQGPQHF.

The chain carries TRBV5-1 and TRBJ2-1, with 11 bases matching TRBD2. With 6 bases clipped from V and 8 bases from J, the junction kept 7 bases outside the gene matches. The CDR3 sequence is 14 residues long. Germline V gene lookup returns CDR1 SGHRS and CDR2 YFSETQ. CDR3 sequence (DNA): TGCGCCAGCACGAGAGTAGCGGGAGGGGATGAGCAGTTCTTC. It translates to CASTRVAGGDEQFF.

This rearrangement joins TRBV19 to TRBJ1-2, with 8 bases matching TRBD1. Per germline, CDR1 LNHDA and CDR2 SQIVND (reference sequence). CDR3 length: 17 amino acids. Losses at the gene ends were 6 bases for V and 4 bases for J; bases not matched to a gene: 16. As DNA, the CDR3 is TGTGCCAGTAGCGGACAGGGAAGGCATAGTACCGGCTATGGCTACACCTTC. Its protein is CASSGQGRHSTGYGYTF.

The rearrangement uses TRBV29-1 and TRBJ2-3; 15 bases match TRBD2. J gave up 2 bases and V 6 bases, and 6 bases lay outside the gene matches. This CDR3 region has 16 residues. The germline V gene encodes CDR1 SQVTM and CDR2 ANQGSEA. The CDR3 nucleotides read TGCAGCGTGGCCGGGACTAGCGGGAGGACCACAGATACGCAGTATTTT. It yields the protein CSVAGTSGRTTDTQYF.

V and J are TRBV5-1 and TRBJ2-1; D remains unclear. Germline V gene lookup returns CDR1 SGHRS and CDR2 YFSETQ. The V gene lost 4 bases and the J gene lost 2 bases, with 16 bases spanning the gap. The CDR3 is 16 residues long. CDR3 protein: CASSPAKVRTYNEQFF. DNA for the CDR3: TGCGCCAGCAGCCCCGCAAAGGTCAGGACCTACAATGAGCAGTTCTTC.

V is TRBV5-1 and J is TRBJ2-7; D call uncertain. The CDR3 length is 14 residues. CDR1 and CDR2 (germline): SGHRS, YFSETQ. V was pared by 0 bases and J by 4 bases, with 11 bases between. CDR3 loop: CASSLDLSLYEQYF. The CDR3 DNA sequence: TGCGCCAGCAGCTTGGATTTGTCCCTTTACGAGCAGTACTTC.

The chain has TRBV27 and TRBJ2-1; D might be TRBD1 (6 bases). V lost 6 bases and J lost 2, with 17 bases in between. The CDR3 runs 16 residues. The germline V gene encodes CDR1 MNHEY and CDR2 SMNVEV (reference sequence). The CDR3 here is CASSLDRWTAYNEQFF. Here the CDR3 DNA reads TGTGCCAGCAGCCTAGATAGGTGGACAGCCTACAATGAGCAGTTCTTC.

V usage is TRBV10-3 and J usage is TRBJ1-5, with D perhaps TRBD1 (6 bases). Germline V CDR1 and CDR2: ENHRY, SYGVKD. The CDR3 totals 16 residues. With 3 bases removed from V and 0 bases from J, the gap between germline ends came to 12 bases. CDR3 sequence reads: CAISDPRGNSNQPQHF. Here the CDR3 DNA reads TGTGCCATCAGTGACCCGAGGGGGAATAGCAATCAGCCCCAGCATTTT.

This chain links TRBV5-1 with TRBJ2-7, with TRBD2 matching over 7 bases. The CDR3 runs to 15 residues. V shed 4 bases, J shed 6 bases, and the junction held 13 bases outside the gene matches. Germline V gene sequence: CDR1 SGHRS, CDR2 YFSETQ. The CDR3 nucleotides read TGCGCCAGCAGCCCGGGGGGTTTTTTGGCGGGCGAGCAGTACTTC. As protein: CASSPGGFLAGEQYF.

The J gene is TRBJ1-2, the V gene TRBV6-5, with D unclear. The V gene lost 2 bases and the J gene lost 8 bases, with 12 bases spanning the gap. Germline lookup yields CDR1 MNHEY and CDR2 SVGAGI. The CDR3 totals 13 residues. CDR3 DNA sequence: TGTGCCAGCAGTTACCCTGGCTGGGAGGGCTACACCTTC. Its translation is CASSYPGWEGYTF.